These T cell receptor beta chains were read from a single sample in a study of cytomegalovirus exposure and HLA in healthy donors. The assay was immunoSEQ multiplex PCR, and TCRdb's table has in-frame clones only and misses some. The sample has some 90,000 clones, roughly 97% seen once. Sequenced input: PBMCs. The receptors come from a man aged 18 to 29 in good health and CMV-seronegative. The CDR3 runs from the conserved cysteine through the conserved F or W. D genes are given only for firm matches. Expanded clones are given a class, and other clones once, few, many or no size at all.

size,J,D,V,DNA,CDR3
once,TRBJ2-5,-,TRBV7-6,TGTGCCAGCAGTTTGGGGACTGATCGTTGGGAGACCCAGTACTTC,CASSLGTDRWETQYF
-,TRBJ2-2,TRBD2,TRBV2,TGTGCCAGTAAACTAGCGGTCTCGAACACCGGGGAGCTGTTTTTT,CASKLAVSNTGELFF
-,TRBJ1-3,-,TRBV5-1,TGCGCCAGCAGCTTGGTGACAGTAAGCTCTGGAAACACCATATATTTT,CASSLVTVSSGNTIYF
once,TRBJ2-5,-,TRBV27,TGTGCCAGCAGTTTATCGACTGGAGGGATGACCCAGTACTTC,CASSLSTGGMTQYF
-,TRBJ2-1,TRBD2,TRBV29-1,TGCAGCGTTGGAAGCGGGAGGATGAATGAGCAGTTCTTC,CSVGSGRMNEQFF
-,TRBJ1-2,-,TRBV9,TGTGCCAGCAGCGCGGACAGCTATGGCTACACCTTC,CASSADSYGYTF
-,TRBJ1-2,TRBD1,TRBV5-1,TGCGCCAGCAGCCGCGACAGGGTACATGGCTACACCTTC,CASSRDRVHGYTF
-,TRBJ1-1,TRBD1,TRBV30,TGTGCCTGGAGAAAGGGACAGGGAGGCACTGAAGCTTTCTTT,CAWRKGQGGTEAFF
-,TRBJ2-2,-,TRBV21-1,TGTGCCAGCAGCAAAGTGGGTAAGGGTCCCGGTAGCGGGAGTCACACCGGGGAGCTGTTTTTT,CASSKVGKGPGSGSHTGELFF
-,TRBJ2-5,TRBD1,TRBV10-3,TGTGCCATCAGTGAGGGGGACAGTAGAGAGACCCAGTACTTC,CAISEGDSRETQYF
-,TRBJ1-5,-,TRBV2,TGTGCCAGCAGTGAGTTTAGCCATAGCAATCAGCCCCAGCATTTT,CASSEFSHSNQPQHF
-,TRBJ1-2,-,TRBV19,TGTGCCAGTATCCCGCGGGCGGGGCAAAACTATGGCTACACCTTC,CASIPRAGQNYGYTF
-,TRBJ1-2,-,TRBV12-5,TGTGCTAGTGGTTTGCCCGCAGGACAGTATGGCTACACCTTC,CASGLPAGQYGYTF
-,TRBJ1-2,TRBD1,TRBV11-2,TGTGCCAGCAGCTTAGGGACAGGGTCTGGCTACACCTTC,CASSLGTGSGYTF
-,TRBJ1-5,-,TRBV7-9,TGTGCCAGCAGCCAAAGCAGGGTAGTTGGCAATCAGCCCCAGCATTTT,CASSQSRVVGNQPQHF
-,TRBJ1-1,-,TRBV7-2,TGTGCCAGCAGCTTAATGCTACAGTTCACTGAAGCTTTCTTT,CASSLMLQFTEAFF
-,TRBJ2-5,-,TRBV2,TGTGCCAGCGAGATGGAGGGCCTGAACCAAGAGACCCAGTACTTC,CASEMEGLNQETQYF
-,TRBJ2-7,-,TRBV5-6,TGTGCCAGCAGCAATCCGAGGAGGGTGACCTCCTACGAGCAGTACTTC,CASSNPRRVTSYEQYF
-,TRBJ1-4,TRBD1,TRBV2,TGTGCCAGCAGTCTCAGGGGGCAGCTTGATGAAAAACTGTTTTTT,CASSLRGQLDEKLFF
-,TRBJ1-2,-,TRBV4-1,TGCGCCAGCAGTCGGGGGGTTCGCGAGCGCCCCAACTATGGCTACACCTTC,CASSRGVRERPNYGYTF
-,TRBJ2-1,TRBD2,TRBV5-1,TGCGCCAGCAGCTTGGAAGGGGCTAGCGGTTACAATGAGCAGTTCTTC,CASSLEGASGYNEQFF
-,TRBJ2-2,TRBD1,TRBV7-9,TGTGCCAGCAGCCAGACAGCCGGACAGGCCGGGGAGCTGTTTTTT,CASSQTAGQAGELFF
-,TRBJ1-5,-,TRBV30,TGTGCCTGGAGTCCAAACATTGATCAGCCCCAGCATTTT,CAWSPNIDQPQHF
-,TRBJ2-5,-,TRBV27,TGTGCCAGCAGTCCCACCCAGGGAGACAGGGAGACCCAGTACTTC,CASSPTQGDRETQYF
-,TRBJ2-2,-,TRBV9,TGTGCCAGCAGCGTAGGGGAGGACAGGATTGTTTTAGGGGAGCTGTTTTTT,CASSVGEDRIVLGELFF
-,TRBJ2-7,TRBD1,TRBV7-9,TGTGCCAGCAGCTTAAGCCAGGGGGAATTCCGCTACGAGCAGTACTTC,CASSLSQGEFRYEQYF
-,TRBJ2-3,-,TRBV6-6,TGTGCCAGCAGTTGGGACATCACAGATACGCAGTATTTT,CASSWDITDTQYF
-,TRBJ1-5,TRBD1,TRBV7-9,TGTGCCAGCAGCAGACAGGGAATGAGGCAGCCCCAGCATTTT,CASSRQGMRQPQHF
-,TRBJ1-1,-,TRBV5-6,TGTGCCAGCAGCCGTACACTGAACACTGAAGCTTTCTTT,CASSRTLNTEAFF
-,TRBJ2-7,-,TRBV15,TGTGCCACCAGCAGAGGGGACTTCAGCTCCTACGAGCAGTACTTC,CATSRGDFSSYEQYF
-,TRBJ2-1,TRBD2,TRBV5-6,TGTGCCAGCAGCGTGACTAGCGGGAGAGGCGATGAGCAGTTCTTC,CASSVTSGRGDEQFF
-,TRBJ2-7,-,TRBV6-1,TGTGCCAGCATTTCAGGGGGGTCCTACGAGCAGTACTTC,CASISGGSYEQYF
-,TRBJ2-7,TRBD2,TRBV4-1,TGCGCCAGCAGCCAACCGACTAGCGCCTACGAGCAGTACTTC,CASSQPTSAYEQYF
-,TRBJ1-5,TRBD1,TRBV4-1,TGCGCCAGCAGCCACGGGGACAGGGAGAGCAATCAGCCCCAGCATTTT,CASSHGDRESNQPQHF
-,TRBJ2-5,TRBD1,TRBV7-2,TGTGCCAGCAGCCAGGGGGAGAACTACCAAGAGACCCAGTACTTC,CASSQGENYQETQYF
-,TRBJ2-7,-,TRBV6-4,TGTGCCAGCAGGCCAGGGGCCGCCGGGCGCTCTCGCCGCTACGAGCAGTACTTC,CASRPGAAGRSRRYEQYF
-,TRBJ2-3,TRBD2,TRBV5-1,TGCGCCAGCAGCTTTTTTTCATCTAGCGGGAGCACAGATACGCAGTATTTT,CASSFFSSSGSTDTQYF
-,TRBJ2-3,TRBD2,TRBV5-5,TGTGCCAGCAGCTTGGATCGGCTAGCGGGAGCAGGAGATACGCAGTATTTT,CASSLDRLAGAGDTQYF
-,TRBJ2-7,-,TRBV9,TGTGCCAGCAGCGTAGGGGGGGAGGTATCCTACGAGCAGTACTTC,CASSVGGEVSYEQYF
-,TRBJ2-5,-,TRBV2,TGTGCCAGCGGTCAGGGAATCCAAGAGACCCAGTACTTC,CASGQGIQETQYF
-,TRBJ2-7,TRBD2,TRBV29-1,TGCAGCGTTGTCGGCGGGAGTTTCTTCCACGAGCAGTACTTC,CSVVGGSFFHEQYF
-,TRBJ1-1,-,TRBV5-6,TGTGCCAGCAGCTTGGGTTACAATGAAGCTTTCTTT,CASSLGYNEAFF
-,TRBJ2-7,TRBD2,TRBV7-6,TGTGCCAGCAGCCCCGCCCTAGCGGGAATACCCTACGAGCAGTACTTC,CASSPALAGIPYEQYF
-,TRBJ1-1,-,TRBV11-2,TGTGCCAGCAGCTCAGTATTTGGCACACCTGAAGCTTTCTTT,CASSSVFGTPEAFF
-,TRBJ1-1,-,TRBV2,TGTGCCAGCAGTGTGTCCGTTGATGCGGGAACTGAAGCTTTCTTT,CASSVSVDAGTEAFF
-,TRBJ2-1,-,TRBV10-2,TGCGCCAGCAGTGAAGAGGGTGGGACCTACAATGAGCAGTTCTTC,CASSEEGGTYNEQFF
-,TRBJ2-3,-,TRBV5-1,TGCGCCAGCAGGCTCTTAGGGAGTGGGACAGATACGCAGTATTTT,CASRLLGSGTDTQYF
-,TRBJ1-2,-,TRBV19,TGTGCCAGTAGTCACGGTGGCTACACCTTC,CASSHGGYTF
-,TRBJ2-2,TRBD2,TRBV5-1,TGCGCCAGCAGCTTGGAGAGCGGGAGGGCCACCGGGGAGCTGTTTTTT,CASSLESGRATGELFF
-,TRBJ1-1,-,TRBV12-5,TGTGCTAGTGGCAACCCGCGGGGGTGGACTGAAGCTTTCTTT,CASGNPRGWTEAFF
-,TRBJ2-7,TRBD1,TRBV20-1,TGCAGTTCTAGTGGAATAGGACAGGGTAGCTTC,CSSSGIGQGSF